This T cell receptor (beta chain) was recovered during a study of tumor-infiltrating lymphocytes in primary liver carcinoma. Overall study findings and caveats: Researchers report that only about 7.5-25% of top clones turned up in all five tumor regions.

A note on this clonotype: Antigen specificity is unknown. At one of its ends the junction is not consistent with the germline gene, which may arise from a read error.

With roughly 500 ng total RNA as template and a constant-region primer, TCR beta cDNA was made. It was through three nested multiplex PCR rounds of slightly modified ARM-PCR that TCR beta libraries arose. Two initial PCR rounds of about 10 cycles each paired TRBV1-TRBV30 forward primers with a C-beta reverse primer. TCRdb passed the multiplex PCR reads through MiXCR, listing each CDR3 protein once. The sample includes 100,000 or so distinct CDR3 sequences, around two thirds seen only once; the top ten take approximately 12%. It was from roughly 20-30 mg of unsorted bulk tissue that RNA and DNA were co-extracted. Germline assignment: CDR1 SGHAT and CDR2 FQNNGV. The CDR3 is made up of 16 amino acids.

The sequencing input was liver tumor tissue from sampling region 2. Subset given: tumor region T2, inferior pole. The sequence was obtained from a woman aged 55-69 years with primary liver carcinoma and hepatitis B virus infection. The chain has TRBV11-2 and TRBJ2-2, with TRBD1 as a possible D gene (6 bases). In nucleotides, the CDR3 is TGTGCCAACAGCGCCCCGGGACAAACATACACCGGGGAGCTGTTTTTT. Its protein is CANSAPGQTYTGELFF.